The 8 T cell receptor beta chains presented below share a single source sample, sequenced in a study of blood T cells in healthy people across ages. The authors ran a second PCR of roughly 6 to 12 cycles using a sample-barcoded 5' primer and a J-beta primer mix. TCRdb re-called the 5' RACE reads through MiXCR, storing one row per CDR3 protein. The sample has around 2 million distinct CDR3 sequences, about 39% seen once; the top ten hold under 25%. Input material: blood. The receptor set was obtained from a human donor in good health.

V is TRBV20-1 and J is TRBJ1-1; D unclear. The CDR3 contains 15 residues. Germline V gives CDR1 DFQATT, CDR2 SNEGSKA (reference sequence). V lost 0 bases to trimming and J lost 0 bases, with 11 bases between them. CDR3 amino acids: CSARDLRVLNTEAFF. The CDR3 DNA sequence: TGCAGTGCTAGAGATCTGCGAGTCTTGAACACTGAAGCTTTCTTT.

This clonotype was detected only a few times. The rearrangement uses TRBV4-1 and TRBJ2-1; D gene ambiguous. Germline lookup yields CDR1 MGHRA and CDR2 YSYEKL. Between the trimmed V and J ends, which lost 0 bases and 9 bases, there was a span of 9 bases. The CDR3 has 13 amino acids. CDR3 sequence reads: CASSQDPQREQFF. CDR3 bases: TGCGCCAGCAGCCAAGATCCCCAGCGTGAGCAGTTCTTC.

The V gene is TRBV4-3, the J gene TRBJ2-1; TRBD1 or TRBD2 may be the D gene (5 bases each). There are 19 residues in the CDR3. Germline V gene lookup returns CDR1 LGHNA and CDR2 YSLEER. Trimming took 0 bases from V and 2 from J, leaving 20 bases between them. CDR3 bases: TGCGCCAGCAGCCAAGATCCAATTACCGGGGCGGAGACCTACAATGAGCAGTTCTTC. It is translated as CASSQDPITGAETYNEQFF.

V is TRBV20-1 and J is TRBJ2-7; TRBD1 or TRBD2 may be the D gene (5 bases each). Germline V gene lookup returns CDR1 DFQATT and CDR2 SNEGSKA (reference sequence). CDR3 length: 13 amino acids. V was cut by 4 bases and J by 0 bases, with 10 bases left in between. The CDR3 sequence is CSAIPGTSYEQYF. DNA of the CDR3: TGCAGTGCTATCCCAGGGACCTCCTACGAGCAGTACTTC.

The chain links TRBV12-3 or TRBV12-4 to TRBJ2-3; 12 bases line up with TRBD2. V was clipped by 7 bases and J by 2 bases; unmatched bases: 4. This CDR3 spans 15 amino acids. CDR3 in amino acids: CASTLAGGLTDTQYF. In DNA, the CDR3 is TGTGCCAGCACACTAGCGGGGGGCCTCACAGATACGCAGTATTTT.

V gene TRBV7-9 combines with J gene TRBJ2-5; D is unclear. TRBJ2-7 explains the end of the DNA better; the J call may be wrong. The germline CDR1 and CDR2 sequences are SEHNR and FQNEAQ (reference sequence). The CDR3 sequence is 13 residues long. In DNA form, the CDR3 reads TGTGCCAGCAGTCAGGCGCAGGTGAGCGAGCAGTACTTC. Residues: CASSQAQVSEQYF.

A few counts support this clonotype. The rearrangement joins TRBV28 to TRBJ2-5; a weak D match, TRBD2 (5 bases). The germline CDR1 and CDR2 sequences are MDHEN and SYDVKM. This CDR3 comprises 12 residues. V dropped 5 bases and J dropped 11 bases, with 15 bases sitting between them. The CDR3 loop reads CASSAAEEEQYF. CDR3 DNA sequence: TGTGCCAGCAGTGCGGCGGAGGAAGAGCAGTACTTC.

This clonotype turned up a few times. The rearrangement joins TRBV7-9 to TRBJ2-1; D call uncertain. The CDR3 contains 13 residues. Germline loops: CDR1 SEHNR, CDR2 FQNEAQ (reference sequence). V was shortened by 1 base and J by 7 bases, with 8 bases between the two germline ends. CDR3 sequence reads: CASSLVQRNEQFF. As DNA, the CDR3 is TGTGCCAGCAGCTTAGTCCAGAGGAATGAGCAGTTCTTC.